This TCR beta chain stems from a study of blood T cells in healthy people across ages. Study in general: With template switching, about one barcoded beta molecule was captured per two T cells. The study, taken as a whole, reports: It was not possible, with unsorted PBMCs, to conclusively compare naive and antigen-experienced cells.

This clonotype was counted at least ten times. What it binds is not known. Together with a sample-barcoded 5' primer, a J-beta primer mix was included in a second PCR lasting about 7 to 12 cycles. MiXCR, run by TCRdb on the 5' RACE reads, gives a single entry per CDR3 protein. The sample contains hundreds of thousands of distinct CDR3 sequences, around 21% of which appear only once. At least 6 million PBMCs were isolated per sample. Sequences were obtained from blood. The sequence came from a man in his 70s in good health.

The CDR3 DNA sequence: TGTGCCAGCAGCAAAGTTCCGGAGACCCAGTACTTC. It specifies CASSKVPETQYF. V usage is TRBV21-1 and J usage is TRBJ2-5. TRBV21-1 is a recognized pseudogene. The CDR3 is 12 residues long.